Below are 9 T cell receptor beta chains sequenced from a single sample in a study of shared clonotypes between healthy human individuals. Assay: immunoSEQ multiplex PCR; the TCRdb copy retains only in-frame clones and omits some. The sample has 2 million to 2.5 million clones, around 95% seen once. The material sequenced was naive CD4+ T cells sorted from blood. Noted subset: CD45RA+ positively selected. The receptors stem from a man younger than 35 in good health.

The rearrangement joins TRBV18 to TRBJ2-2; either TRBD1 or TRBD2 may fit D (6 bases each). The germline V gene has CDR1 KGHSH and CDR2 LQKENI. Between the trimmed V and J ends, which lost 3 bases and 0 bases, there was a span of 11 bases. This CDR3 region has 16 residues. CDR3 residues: CASSPSGAANTGELFF. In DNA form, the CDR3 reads TGTGCCAGCTCACCGTCGGGGGCCGCGAACACCGGGGAGCTGTTTTTT.

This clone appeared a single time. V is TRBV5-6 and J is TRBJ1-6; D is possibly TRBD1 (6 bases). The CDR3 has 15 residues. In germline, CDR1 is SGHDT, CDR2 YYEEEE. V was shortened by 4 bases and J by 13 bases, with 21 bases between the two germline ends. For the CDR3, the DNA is TGTGCCAGCAGCGAAGTGCCGGGACAATTTTTTCCCCTCCACTTT. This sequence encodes CASSEVPGQFFPLHF.

The chain's CDR3 is CASSPEIYNEQFF. The CDR3, as DNA: TGTGCCAGCTCACCAGAGATCTACAATGAGCAGTTCTTC. The chain uses TRBV18 and TRBJ2-1; D remains unclear. V lost 2 bases and J 3 bases, leaving 5 bases between the germline ends. Germline CDR1 KGHSH, CDR2 LQKENI. The CDR3 has 13 amino acids.

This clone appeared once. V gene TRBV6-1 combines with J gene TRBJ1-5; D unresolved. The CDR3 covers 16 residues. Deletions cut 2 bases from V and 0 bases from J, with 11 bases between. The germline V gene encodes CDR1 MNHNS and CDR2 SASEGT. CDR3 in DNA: TGTGCCAGCAGTGAAACAAGAGGGCATAGCAATCAGCCCCAGCATTTT. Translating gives CASSETRGHSNQPQHF.

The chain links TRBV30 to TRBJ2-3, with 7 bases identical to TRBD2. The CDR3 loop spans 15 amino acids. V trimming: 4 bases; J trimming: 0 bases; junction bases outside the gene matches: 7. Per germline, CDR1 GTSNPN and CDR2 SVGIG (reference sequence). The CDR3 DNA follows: TGTGCCTGGACCCCGGGAGGAGGAAGCACAGATACGCAGTATTTT. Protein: CAWTPGGGSTDTQYF. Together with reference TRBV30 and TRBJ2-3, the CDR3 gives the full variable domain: SQTIHQWPATLVQPVGSPLSLECTVEGTSNPNLYWYRQAAGRGLQLLFYSVGIGQISSEVPQNLSASRPQDRQFILSSKKLLLSDSGFYLCAWTPGGGSTDTQYFGPGTRLTVL.

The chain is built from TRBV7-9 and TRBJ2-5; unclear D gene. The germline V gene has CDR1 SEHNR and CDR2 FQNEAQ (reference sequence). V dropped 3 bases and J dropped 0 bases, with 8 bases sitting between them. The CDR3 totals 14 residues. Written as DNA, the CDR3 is TGTGCCAGCAGCTTTACCACTAACCAAGAGACCCAGTACTTC. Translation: CASSFTTNQETQYF.

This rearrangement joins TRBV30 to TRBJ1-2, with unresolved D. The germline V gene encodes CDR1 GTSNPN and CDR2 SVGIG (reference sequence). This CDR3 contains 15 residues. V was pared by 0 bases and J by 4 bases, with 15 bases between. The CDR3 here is CAWSVTVEALYGYTF. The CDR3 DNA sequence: TGTGCCTGGAGTGTAACGGTAGAAGCTCTCTATGGCTACACCTTC.

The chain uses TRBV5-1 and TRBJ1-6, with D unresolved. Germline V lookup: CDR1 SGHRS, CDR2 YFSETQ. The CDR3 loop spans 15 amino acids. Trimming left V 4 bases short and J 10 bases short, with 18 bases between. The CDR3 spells CASSAAPRSDSPLHF. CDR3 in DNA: TGCGCCAGCAGCGCGGCGCCTAGGAGTGACTCACCCCTCCACTTT.

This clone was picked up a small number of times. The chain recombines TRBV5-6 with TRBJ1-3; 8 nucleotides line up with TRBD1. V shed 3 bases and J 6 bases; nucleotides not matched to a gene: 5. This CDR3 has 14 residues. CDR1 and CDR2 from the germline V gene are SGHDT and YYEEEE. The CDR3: CASSSTGAENTIYF. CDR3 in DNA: TGTGCCAGCAGCTCGACAGGGGCCGAAAACACCATATATTTT.